This TCR beta chain emerged from a study of T cells in Graves' hyperthyroidism and ophthalmopathy. A note on this clonotype: Antigen specificity is unknown.

Amplified TCR beta CDR3 regions derived from RNA transcripts. An initial round of RT-PCR targeting the TCR CDR3 relied on the HTBI primer set. Each CDR3 protein is one row after TCRdb ran MiXCR on the multiplex PCR reads. This sample yields 500,000 to 800,000 distinct CDR3 sequences, of which 14% are seen a single time; around 12% belongs to the top ten. Regarding the study as a whole: Most thyroid-expanded clonotypes above 0.001 were also found in blood. The model foresaw ophthalmopathy a median roughly 6 months prior to onset.

Exclusions: uncontrolled infection, other autoimmune disease, pregnancy, lactation. In making diagnoses, clinical symptoms, serum thyroxine and TRAb, thyroid ultrasound and orbital computed tomography were all used. The V end lost 5 bases, the J end lost 8 bases, and 12 bases lay between the germline ends. Germline CDR1 reads SGHAT; CDR2 reads FQNNGV. This CDR3 is built from 12 residues. The rearrangement joins TRBV11-2 to TRBJ1-2; D is possibly TRBD1 (6 bases). The sequenced sample was blood. This receptor was taken from a woman between 45 and 65 years old with Graves' ophthalmopathy. CDR3 region: CASSLTGRGYTF. The CDR3 nucleotides are TGTGCCAGCAGCCTTACAGGGCGCGGCTACACCTTC.